Reported below is one T cell receptor beta chain. The assay was immunoSEQ multiplex PCR, and TCRdb's table has in-frame clones only and misses some. The data contain about 11,000 clones, 65% to 80% of them seen just once; the ten biggest clones take up about 30%. The CDR3 has 13 residues. Trimming cost V 4 bases and J 5 bases, with 13 bases left between them. The germline CDR1 and CDR2 sequences are GTSNPN and SVGIG (reference sequence). The record originates from a study of immune evolution from preneoplasia to lung adenocarcinoma. J is TRBJ2-3 and V is TRBV30, with a tentative D call TRBD2 (7 bases). This receptor was obtained from a person aged 55 to 69 with lung adenocarcinoma. Some clones in this sample may be carry-over from other donors' samples. Specimen: FFPE normal lung tissue adjacent to the tumor. As DNA, the CDR3 is TGTGCCTGGAATGGGGGGGCTGGAGATACGCAGTATTTT. Protein product: CAWNGGAGDTQYF.